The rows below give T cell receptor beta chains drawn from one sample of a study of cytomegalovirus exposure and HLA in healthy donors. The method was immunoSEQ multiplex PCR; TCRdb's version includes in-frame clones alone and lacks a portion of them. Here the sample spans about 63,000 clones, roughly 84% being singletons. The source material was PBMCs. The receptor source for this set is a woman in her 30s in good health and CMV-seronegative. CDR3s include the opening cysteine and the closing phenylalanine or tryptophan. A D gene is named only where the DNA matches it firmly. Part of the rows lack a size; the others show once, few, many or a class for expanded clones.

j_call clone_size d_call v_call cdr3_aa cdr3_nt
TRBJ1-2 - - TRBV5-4 CASRITTGSGNYGYTF TGTGCCAGCAGGATCACTACAGGGTCTGGAAACTATGGCTACACCTTC
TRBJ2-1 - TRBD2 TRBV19 CASSIGRLEPSGDFNEQFF TGTGCCAGTAGTATAGGAAGGTTGGAACCTAGCGGGGATTTCAATGAGCAGTTCTTC
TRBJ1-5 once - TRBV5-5 CASSRGWGGGQPQHF TGTGCCAGCAGCCGAGGGTGGGGGGGTGGTCAGCCCCAGCATTTT
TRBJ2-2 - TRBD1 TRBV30 CAWRLQGLGELFF TGTGCCTGGAGGCTACAGGGGTTAGGGGAGCTGTTTTTT
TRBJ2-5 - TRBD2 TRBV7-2 CASSRGGLETQYF TGTGCCAGCAGCCGGGGGGGTCTGGAGACCCAGTACTTC
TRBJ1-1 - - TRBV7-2 CVSSFNIDTEAFF TGTGTCAGCAGCTTTAACATTGACACTGAAGCTTTCTTT
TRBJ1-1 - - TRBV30 CAWSIQNTEAFF TGTGCCTGGAGTATTCAGAACACTGAAGCTTTCTTT
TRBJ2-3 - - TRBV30 CAWSVGRGPSTDTQYF TGTGCCTGGAGTGTAGGGCGGGGGCCCAGCACAGATACGCAGTATTTT
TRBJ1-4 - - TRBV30 CAWGRPPGDEKLFF TGTGCCTGGGGCAGGCCCCCGGGAGATGAAAAACTGTTTTTT
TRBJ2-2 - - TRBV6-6 CASSQTGSTGELFF TGTGCCAGCAGTCAAACGGGATCCACCGGGGAGCTGTTTTTT
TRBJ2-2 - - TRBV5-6 CASSFRDKELFF TGTGCCAGCAGCTTCCGGGATAAGGAGCTGTTTTTT
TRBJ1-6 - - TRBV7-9 CASRSGNGNSPLHF TGTGCCAGCAGATCCGGGAACGGTAACTCACCCCTCCACTTT
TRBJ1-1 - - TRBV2 CASSEAPGGSTEAFF TGTGCCAGCAGTGAAGCGCCGGGAGGGAGCACTGAAGCTTTCTTT
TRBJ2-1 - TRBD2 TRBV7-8 CASSPLTSSGEQFF TGTGCCAGCAGCCCTCTGACTAGCTCGGGTGAGCAGTTCTTC
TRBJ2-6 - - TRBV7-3 CASSFTNSGANVLTF TGTGCCAGCAGCTTTACTAACTCTGGGGCCAACGTCCTGACTTTC